The clone carrying this TCR beta chain showed up just a few times. Unique molecular identifiers were incorporated when the TCRbeta library was constructed. From the PCR reads, TCRdb called clonotypes with MiXCR, one entry per CDR3 protein. Of just under 550,000 distinct CDR3 sequences in the sample, about a sixth were seen once. This sample stems from a study of T-cell reconstitution after alpha-beta-depleted transplantation in children. Here the sequenced sample was PBMCs from the stem cell graft donor, taken from the stem cell graft. The TCR comes from a human donor who donated a stem cell graft to a child with acute lymphoblastic leukemia.

The CDR3 region is CASSEPSGDTGELFF. CDR3 DNA: TGTGCCAGCAGTGAACCCTCAGGGGACACCGGGGAGCTGTTTTTT. The genes are TRBV6-1 and TRBJ2-2; D may be TRBD1 (6 bases). The germline V gene encodes CDR1 MNHNS and CDR2 SASEGT. Trimming took 2 bases from V and 3 from J, leaving 10 bases between them. There are 15 residues in the CDR3.